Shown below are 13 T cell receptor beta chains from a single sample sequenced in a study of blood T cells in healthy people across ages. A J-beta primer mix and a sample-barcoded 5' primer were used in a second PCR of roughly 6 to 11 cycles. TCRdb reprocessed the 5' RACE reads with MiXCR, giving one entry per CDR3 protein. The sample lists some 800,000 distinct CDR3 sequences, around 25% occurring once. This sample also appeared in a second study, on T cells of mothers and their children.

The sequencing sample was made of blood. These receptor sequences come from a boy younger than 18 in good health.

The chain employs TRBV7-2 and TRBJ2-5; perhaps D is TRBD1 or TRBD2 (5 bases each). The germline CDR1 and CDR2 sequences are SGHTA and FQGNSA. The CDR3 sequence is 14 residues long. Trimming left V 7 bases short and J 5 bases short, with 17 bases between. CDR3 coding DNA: TGTGCCAGCAACCTCCACGGGGCTTGGGAGACCCAGTACTTC. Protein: CASNLHGAWETQYF.

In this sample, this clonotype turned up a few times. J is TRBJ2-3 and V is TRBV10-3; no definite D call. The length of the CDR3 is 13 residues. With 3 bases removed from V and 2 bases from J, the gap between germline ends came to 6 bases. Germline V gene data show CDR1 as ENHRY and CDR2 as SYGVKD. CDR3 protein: CAISDLYTDTQYF. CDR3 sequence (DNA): TGTGCCATCAGTGATCTGTACACAGATACGCAGTATTTT.

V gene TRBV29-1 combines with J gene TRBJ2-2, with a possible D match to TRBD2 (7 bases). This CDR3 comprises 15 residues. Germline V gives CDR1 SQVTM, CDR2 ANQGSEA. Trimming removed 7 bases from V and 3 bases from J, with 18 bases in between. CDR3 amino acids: CSARSGGQYTGELFF. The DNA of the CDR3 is TGCAGCGCCAGATCGGGGGGCCAATACACCGGGGAGCTGTTTTTT.

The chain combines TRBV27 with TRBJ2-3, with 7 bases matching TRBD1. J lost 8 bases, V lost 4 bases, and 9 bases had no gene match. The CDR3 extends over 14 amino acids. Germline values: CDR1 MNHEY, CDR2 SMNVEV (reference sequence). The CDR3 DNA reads TGTGCCAGCAGTTCCCCCCGACAGGGCGGTACGCAGTATTTT. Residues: CASSSPRQGGTQYF.

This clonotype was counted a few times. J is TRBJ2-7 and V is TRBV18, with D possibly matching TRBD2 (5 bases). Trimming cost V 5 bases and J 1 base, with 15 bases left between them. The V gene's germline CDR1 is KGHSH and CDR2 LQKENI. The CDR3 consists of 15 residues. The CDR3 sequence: CASSTAVGGSYEQYF. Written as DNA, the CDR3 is TGTGCCAGCTCAACCGCGGTGGGCGGGTCCTACGAGCAGTACTTC.

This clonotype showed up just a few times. The CDR3 DNA follows: TGCAGTGCTAGAGATAGGGCCCGTTTCCGAACCTACGAGCAGTACTTC. It specifies CSARDRARFRTYEQYF. This chain links TRBV20-1 with TRBJ2-7; D is unclear. Deletions cut 0 bases from V and 2 bases from J, with 17 bases between. This CDR3 region has 16 residues. Germline V gene lookup returns CDR1 DFQATT and CDR2 SNEGSKA (reference sequence).

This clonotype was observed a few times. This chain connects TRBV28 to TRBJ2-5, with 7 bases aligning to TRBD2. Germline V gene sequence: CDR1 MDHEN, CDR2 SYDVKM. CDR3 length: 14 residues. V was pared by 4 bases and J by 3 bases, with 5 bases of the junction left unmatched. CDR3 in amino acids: CASSWGGREETQYF. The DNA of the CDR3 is TGTGCCAGCAGTTGGGGGGGGAGAGAAGAGACCCAGTACTTC.

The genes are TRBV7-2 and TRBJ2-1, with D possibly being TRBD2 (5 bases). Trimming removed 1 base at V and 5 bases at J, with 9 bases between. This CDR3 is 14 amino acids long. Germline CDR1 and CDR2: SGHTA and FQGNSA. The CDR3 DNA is TGTGCCAGCAGCTTAGAGACTACAAACAATGAGCAGTTCTTC. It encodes CASSLETTNNEQFF.

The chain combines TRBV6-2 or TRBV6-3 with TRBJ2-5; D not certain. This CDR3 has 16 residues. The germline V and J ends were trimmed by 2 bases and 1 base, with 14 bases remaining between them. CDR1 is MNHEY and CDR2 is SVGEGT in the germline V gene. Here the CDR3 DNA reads TGTGCCAGCAGTTACCTGCATCAGGATACCCAAGAGACCCAGTACTTC. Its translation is CASSYLHQDTQETQYF.

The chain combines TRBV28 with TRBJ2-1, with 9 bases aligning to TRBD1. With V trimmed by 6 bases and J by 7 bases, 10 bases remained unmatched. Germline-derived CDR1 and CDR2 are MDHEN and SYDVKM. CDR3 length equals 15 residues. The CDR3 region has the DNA TGTGCCAGCAGCCAAGTGGGACAGGGTAAGAATGAGCAGTTCTTC. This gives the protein CASSQVGQGKNEQFF.

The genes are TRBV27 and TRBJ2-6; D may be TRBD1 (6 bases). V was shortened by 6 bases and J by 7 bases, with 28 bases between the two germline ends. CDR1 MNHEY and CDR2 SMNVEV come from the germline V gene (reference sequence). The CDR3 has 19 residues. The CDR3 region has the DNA TGTGCCAGCAGCCCCTCCAGGGACATAACTTCTCTGGGAGCCAACGTCCTGACTTTC. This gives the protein CASSPSRDITSLGANVLTF.

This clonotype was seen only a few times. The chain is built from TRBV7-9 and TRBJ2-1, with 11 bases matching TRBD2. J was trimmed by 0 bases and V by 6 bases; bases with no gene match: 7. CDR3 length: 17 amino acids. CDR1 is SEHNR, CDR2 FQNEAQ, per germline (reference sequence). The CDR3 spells CASSFSGRAGSYNEQFF. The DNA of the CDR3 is TGTGCCAGCAGTTTTAGCGGGAGGGCCGGCTCCTACAATGAGCAGTTCTTC.

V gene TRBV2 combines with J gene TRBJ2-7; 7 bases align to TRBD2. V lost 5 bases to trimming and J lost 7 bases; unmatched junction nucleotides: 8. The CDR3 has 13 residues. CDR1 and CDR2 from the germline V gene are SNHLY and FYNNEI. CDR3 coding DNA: TGTGCCAGCAGTTTCCGACTAGCCAGTGAGCAGTACTTC. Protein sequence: CASSFRLASEQYF. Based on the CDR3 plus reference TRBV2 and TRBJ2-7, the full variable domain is EPEVTQTPSHQVTQMGQEVILRCVPISNHLYFYWYRQILGQKVEFLVSFYNNEISEKSEIFDDQFSVERPDGSNFTLKIRSTKLEDSAMYFCASSFRLASEQYFGPGTRLTVT.